The rows below give T cell receptor beta chains drawn from one sample of a study of cytomegalovirus exposure and HLA in healthy donors. Some clones are missing from TCRdb's copy, which holds only in-frame ones; the method was immunoSEQ multiplex PCR. The sample has approximately 53,000 clones; 92% are singletons. Input material: PBMCs. The receptors come from a man aged 18 to 35 in good health and CMV-seronegative. Both conserved end residues are part of each CDR3.

>TRBV29-1
CSGAVDTQYF
>TRBV6-4
CASSDSFGTSQFF
>TRBV5-1
CASSWDRVDEKLFF
>TRBV7-2
CASSLRTASGSYNEQFF
>TRBV5-1
CASSFSEYEQYF
>TRBV11-2
CASTPGTRNTGELFF
>TRBV27
CASSFSSGDNWYEQYF
>TRBV5-6
CASSLTSGAYNEQFF
>TRBV28
CASSSFTTGDEFSNQPQHF
>TRBV6-4
CASSGTGGWGNQPQHF
>TRBV7-6
CASSSTSGRESYEQYF
>TRBV11-3
CASSSYSYEQYF
>TRBV28
CASSPRTGGEQYF
>TRBV27
CASSLIGEETQYF
>TRBV28
CASGRTGVGNTEAFF
>TRBV5-6
CASSLQGAEEQYF
>TRBV21-1
CASSIVEQGYYNEQFF
>TRBV29-1
CSVHTGGISDTQYF
>TRBV29-1
CSAQSSGQGAYEQYF
>TRBV5-1
CASSSKTALTYEQYF
>TRBV2
CASSGLLAGAGEQFF
>TRBV5-1
CASSSDRNNEQFF